This T cell receptor (beta chain) was identified in a study of metastatic and nonmetastatic thyroid tumors. There are 14 residues in the CDR3. V trimming: 5 bases; J trimming: 4 bases; junction bases outside the gene matches: 3. The germline gives CDR1 MNHEY, CDR2 SMNVEV (reference sequence). TCRdb reanalyzed the PCR reads with MiXCR. The sample yields about 45,000 clones, less than 5% seen once. The sample holds many counts of this clone. All patients were untreated before thyroid surgery. Sequencing was performed on blood. The sequence was collected from a female donor with papillary thyroid cancer or a benign thyroid nodule (not recorded which). Some clones in this sample may be carry-over from other donors' samples. J is TRBJ2-5 and V is TRBV27, with TRBD2 matching over 11 bases. As DNA, the CDR3 is TGTGCCAGCAGTGCGGGACTAGCGGTAGAGACCCAGTACTTC. Translation: CASSAGLAVETQYF.